The 22 T cell receptor beta chains below come from one sample, sequenced in a study of CD8 T cells in ankylosing spondylitis (dated by TCRdb to the late 2010s). The library was produced with 5' RACE. Sequenced on an Illumina HiSeq 2500. The public reads were reanalyzed by TCRdb: fastp trimming at Q25, MiXCR alignment, in-frame beta chains only. Here each entry gathers all rows of one CDR3 protein and keeps the most common genes and DNA. The table for this sample lists 130,000 or so distinct CDR3 sequences; about 6.5% of them were counted only once. The top ten hold 10% to 15% of the sample. Sequenced sample: blood, either unsorted or a sorted T cell fraction (not recorded which). Receptors were obtained from a male donor with ankylosing spondylitis or in good health (not recorded which).

This clonotype was counted many times. The DNA for the CDR3 is TGTGCCAGCAGTTATCCACAGGATTGGGGCGGGAACACTGAAGCTTTCTTT. This encodes CASSYPQDWGGNTEAFF. The rearrangement uses TRBV6-5 and TRBJ1-1; D might be TRBD1 (5 bases). The CDR3 is made up of 17 amino acids. The V end was cut by 3 bases, the J end by 1 base, with 18 bases between. Per germline, CDR1 MNHEY and CDR2 SVGAGI.

This clonotype was counted at least ten times. The chain links TRBV5-1 to TRBJ1-1; D might be TRBD1 (5 bases). Trimming removed 4 bases at V and 1 base at J, with 14 bases between. This CDR3 has 15 residues. Germline CDR1 is SGHRS and CDR2 is YFSETQ. The CDR3 here is CASSPTDRPNTEAFF. The CDR3, as DNA: TGCGCCAGCAGCCCTACCGACAGACCGAACACTGAAGCTTTCTTT. Full variable domain (missing parts from reference TRBV5-1 and TRBJ1-1): KAGVTQTPRYLIKTRGQQVTLSCSPISGHRSVSWYQQTPGQGLQFLFEYFSETQRNKGNFPGRFSGRQFSNSRSEMNVSTLELGDSALYLCASSPTDRPNTEAFFGQGTRLTVV.

This clonotype was observed at least ten times. The chain links TRBV20-1 to TRBJ2-7, with 8 bases matching TRBD1. The germline V gene encodes CDR1 DFQATT and CDR2 SNEGSKA (reference sequence). The V gene end was trimmed by 1 base and the J gene end by 2 bases; junction bases not matched to a gene: 4. This CDR3 has 14 amino acids. The CDR3 sequence: CSARVPGQAYEQYF. CDR3 in DNA: TGCAGTGCTAGAGTTCCGGGACAGGCCTACGAGCAGTACTTC.

This clonotype occurred many times. The chain uses TRBV7-3 and TRBJ2-2, with 8 positions matching TRBD2. CDR1 is SGHTA and CDR2 is FQGTGA in the germline V gene. The junction had 9 bases not matched to a gene; V was cut back by 5 bases and J by 7 bases. The CDR3 runs to 15 residues. The DNA for the CDR3 is TGTGCCAGCAGCCCTCGGGGGGGCGATGTCGGGGAGCTGTTTTTT. Protein sequence: CASSPRGGDVGELFF.

This clonotype showed up many times. V and J are TRBV5-8 and TRBJ2-3; 12 bases are a match to TRBD2. With 2 bases clipped from V and 4 bases from J, the junction kept 5 bases outside the gene matches. The CDR3 loop spans 16 amino acids. Germline lookup yields CDR1 SGHTS and CDR2 YDEGEE. CDR3 nucleotide sequence: TGTGCCAGCAGCTTAGGACTAGCGGGGAATTCAGATACGCAGTATTTT. Its protein product is CASSLGLAGNSDTQYF. The entire variable domain, with the rest obtained from reference TRBV5-8 and TRBJ2-3, is as follows: EAGVTQSPTHLIKTRGQQATLRCSPISGHTSVYWYQQALGLGLQFLLWYDEGEERNRGNFPPRFSGRQFPNYSSELNVNALELEDSALYLCASSLGLAGNSDTQYFGPGTRLTVL.

This clonotype showed up just a few times. V gene TRBV6-2 or TRBV6-3 combines with J gene TRBJ1-2, with D possibly being TRBD1 (5 bases). The germline V gene has CDR1 MNHEY and CDR2 SVGEGT. The V end lost 3 bases, the J end lost 2 bases, and 19 bases lay between the germline ends. The CDR3 is 17 residues long. DNA of the CDR3: TGTGCCAGCAGTTATTCCCAGAAGGAGGGGAGGAACTATGGCTACACCTTC. This codes for CASSYSQKEGRNYGYTF.

Ten or more counts support this clonotype. The gene calls are TRBV7-2 and TRBJ1-2; D might be TRBD1 (6 bases). Germline assignment: CDR1 SGHTA and CDR2 FQGNSA. V was trimmed by 5 bases and J by 0 bases, leaving 16 bases between them. The CDR3 sequence is 16 residues long. CDR3 sequence: CASSPLGGQSNYGYTF. In nucleotides, the CDR3 is TGTGCCAGCAGCCCCCTCGGGGGGCAGTCTAACTATGGCTACACCTTC.

At least ten counts were recorded for this clonotype. This chain links TRBV5-6 with TRBJ2-4; D is perhaps TRBD1 (5 bases). Germline V lookup: CDR1 SGHDT, CDR2 YYEEEE. This CDR3 comprises 14 residues. V shed 2 bases and J shed 4 bases, with 10 bases lying between them. In DNA, the CDR3 is TGTGCCAGCAGCTTCCAGGGATCAAAAAACATTCAGTACTTC. Its protein is CASSFQGSKNIQYF.

Ten or more counts support this clonotype. This rearrangement joins TRBV7-9 to TRBJ2-4; D is possibly TRBD1 (6 bases). This CDR3 is 17 amino acids long. V dropped 5 bases and J dropped 0 bases, with 17 bases sitting between them. The germline V gene has CDR1 SEHNR and CDR2 FQNEAQ (reference sequence). The CDR3 loop reads CASSEGQKILAKNIQYF. DNA of the CDR3: TGTGCCAGCAGCGAGGGACAAAAGATTCTAGCCAAAAACATTCAGTACTTC.

At least ten counts were recorded for this clonotype. The gene calls are TRBV7-6 and TRBJ2-2; tentatively, D is TRBD1 or TRBD2 (5 bases each). Trimming shortened V by 1 base and J by 6 bases, and 9 bases separated the two germline ends. The germline V gene has CDR1 SGHVS and CDR2 FNYEAQ. The CDR3 is 14 amino acids. CDR3 loop: CASSLVRGAGELFF. The CDR3 bases are TGTGCCAGCAGCTTAGTGCGAGGGGCCGGGGAGCTGTTTTTT.

This clonotype has at least ten counts. The chain links TRBV20-1 to TRBJ1-6; TRBD1 might be the D (5 bases). V was cut by 0 bases and J by 12 bases, with 15 bases left in between. This CDR3 region has 14 residues. Per the germline V gene, CDR1 is DFQATT and CDR2 is SNEGSKA (reference sequence). The DNA for the CDR3 is TGCAGTGCTAGAGATCACGGACATGGGGGACCCCTCCACTTT. This translates into CSARDHGHGGPLHF.

In this sample, this clonotype turned up many times. The V gene is TRBV28, the J gene TRBJ2-7; 8 nucleotides match TRBD2. This CDR3 is 15 amino acids long. Germline V gives CDR1 MDHEN, CDR2 SYDVKM. Germline trimming cut 3 bases from V and 4 bases from J; bases unmatched to any gene: 8. The CDR3 sequence is CASSFYGTSSYEQYF. In DNA form, the CDR3 reads TGTGCCAGCAGTTTCTACGGGACTAGTTCATACGAGCAGTACTTC. Full variable domain (missing parts from reference TRBV28 and TRBJ2-7): DVKVTQSSRYLVKRTGEKVFLECVQDMDHENMFWYRQDPGLGLRLIYFSYDVKMKEKGDIPEGYSVSREKKERFSLILESASTNQTSMYLCASSFYGTSSYEQYFGPGTRLTVT.

There are many counts of this clonotype. This sequence joins TRBV7-9 and TRBJ1-6, with D perhaps matching TRBD1 (5 bases). The germline V gene has CDR1 SEHNR and CDR2 FQNEAQ (reference sequence). V shed 3 bases and J shed 5 bases, with 17 bases lying between them. The CDR3 length is 17 residues. CDR3 in DNA: TGTGCCAGCAGCTTCCCTTCCCGGGACGGAGATAATTCACCCCTCCACTTT. As protein: CASSFPSRDGDNSPLHF.

This clonotype was seen ten or more times. The V call is TRBV2, the J call TRBJ2-2, with 10 bases fitting TRBD2. Per germline, CDR1 SNHLY and CDR2 FYNNEI. The V and J ends lost 6 bases and 1 base, in that order; junction bases with no gene match: 11. The CDR3 is 18 residues long. The CDR3 DNA sequence: TGTGCCAGCAGCATACTAAGGAGCGGGGGGGGGAACACCGGGGAGCTGTTTTTT. This codes for CASSILRSGGGNTGELFF.

This clonotype was seen repeatedly, ten times or more. The V and J genes are TRBV20-1 and TRBJ2-4; perhaps TRBD2 as D (6 bases). CDR3 size: 14 residues. CDR1 and CDR2 (germline): DFQATT, SNEGSKA (reference sequence). The germline V and J ends were trimmed by 4 bases and 7 bases, with 17 bases remaining between them. CDR3 nucleotide sequence: TGCAGTGCTATAGTGGCCGGGAGTGGTAACATTCAGTACTTC. This gives the protein CSAIVAGSGNIQYF.

This clonotype was picked up many times. This sequence joins TRBV4-2 and TRBJ2-2, with TRBD2 matching 7 bases. Trimming cost V 0 bases and J 6 bases; bases outside gene matches: 7. The CDR3 covers 16 residues. CDR1 and CDR2 from the germline V gene are LGHNA and YNFKEQ. Here the CDR3 DNA reads TGTGCCAGCAGCCAAGATGGCGGGAGTATGGCCGGGGAGCTGTTTTTT. This encodes CASSQDGGSMAGELFF.

This clonotype has a count of ten or more. This rearrangement joins TRBV5-1 to TRBJ1-2; D is possibly TRBD1 (6 bases). The CDR3 spans 15 residues. Germline CDR1 is SGHRS and CDR2 is YFSETQ. V was pared by 4 bases and J by 0 bases, with 13 bases between. The CDR3 protein is CASSTADSTNYGYTF. The CDR3 DNA sequence: TGCGCCAGCAGCACGGCGGACAGTACTAACTATGGCTACACCTTC.

The sample holds many counts of this clonotype. The genes are TRBV9 and TRBJ2-5, with D uncertain. Germline V gene sequence: CDR1 SGDLS, CDR2 YYNGEE. CDR3 length: 13 amino acids. V was shortened by 3 bases and J by 1 base, with 7 bases between the two germline ends. Here the CDR3 DNA reads TGTGCCAGCAGCGAGACCCTCCAAGAGACCCAGTACTTC. Translating it yields CASSETLQETQYF. Looking up the rest from reference TRBV9 and TRBJ2-5 gives the full variable domain: DSGVTQTPKHLITATGQRVTLRCSPRSGDLSVYWYQQSLDQGLQFLIQYYNGEERAKGNILERFSAQQFPDLHSELNLSSLELGDSALYFCASSETLQETQYFGPGTRLLVL.

Ten or more counts support this clonotype. The V gene is TRBV12-3 or TRBV12-4, the J gene TRBJ1-1; D is possibly TRBD1 (6 bases). V lost 6 bases to trimming and J lost 7 bases, with 18 bases between them. This CDR3 region has 14 residues. CDR3 protein: CASRPWGGASEAFF. The CDR3 DNA is TGTGCCAGCAGGCCGTGGGGGGGGGCGAGTGAAGCTTTCTTT.

The table lists this clonotype with many counts. The genes are TRBV7-2 and TRBJ2-1, with a possible D match to TRBD2 (5 bases). This CDR3 has 15 residues. CDR1 SGHTA and CDR2 FQGNSA come from the germline V gene. V lost 1 base to trimming and J lost 9 bases, with 16 bases between them. The CDR3, as DNA: TGTGCCAGCAGCTTAGGCCCGACTATGGTTAGTGAGCAGTTCTTC. Encoded protein: CASSLGPTMVSEQFF.

This clonotype was picked up many times. The CDR3: CASSPAGGHNEQFF. The CDR3 coding sequence is TGTGCCAGCAGCCCAGCGGGAGGGCACAATGAGCAGTTCTTC. V usage is TRBV12-3 or TRBV12-4 and J usage is TRBJ2-1; TRBD2 agrees at 10 bases. CDR3 length: 14 residues. V was pared by 6 bases and J by 5 bases, with 4 bases of the junction left unmatched.

This clonotype was counted at least ten times. The J gene is TRBJ2-1, the V gene TRBV7-9, with D possibly being TRBD1 (5 bases). The germline CDR1 and CDR2 sequences are SEHNR and FQNEAQ (reference sequence). CDR3 size: 16 residues. Trimming removed 1 base from V and 2 bases from J, with 12 bases in between. CDR3 DNA: TGTGCCAGCAGCTTAGAGGGGATACCGACCTACAATGAGCAGTTCTTC. Protein sequence: CASSLEGIPTYNEQFF. Full variable domain (rest looked up from reference TRBV7-9 and TRBJ2-1): DTGVSQNPRHKITKRGQNVTFRCDPISEHNRLYWYRQTLGQGPEFLTYFQNEAQLEKSRLLSDRFSAERPKGSFSTLEIQRTEQGDSAMYLCASSLEGIPTYNEQFFGPGTRLTVL.